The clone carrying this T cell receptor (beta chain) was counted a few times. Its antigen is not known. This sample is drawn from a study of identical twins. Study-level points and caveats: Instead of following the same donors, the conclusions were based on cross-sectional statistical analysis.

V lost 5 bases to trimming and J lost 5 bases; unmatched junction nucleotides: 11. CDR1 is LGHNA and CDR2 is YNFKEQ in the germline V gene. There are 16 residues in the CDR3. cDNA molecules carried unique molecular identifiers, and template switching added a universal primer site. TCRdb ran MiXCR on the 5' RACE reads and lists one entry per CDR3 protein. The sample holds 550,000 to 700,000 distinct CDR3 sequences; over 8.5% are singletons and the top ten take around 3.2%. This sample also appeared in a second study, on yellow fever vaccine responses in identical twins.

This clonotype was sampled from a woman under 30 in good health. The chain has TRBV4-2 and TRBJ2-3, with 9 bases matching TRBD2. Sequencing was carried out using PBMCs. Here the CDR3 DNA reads TGTGCCAGCAGCGTGTCGGTAGCGGGAGTGTTAGATACGCAGTATTTT. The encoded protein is CASSVSVAGVLDTQYF.